This TCR beta chain was captured by sequencing in a study of response to subunit inactivated influenza vaccine. Study results and limitations: The authors suggested that few new T cells are recruited per seasonal influenza vaccination.

V shed 3 bases and J shed 4 bases, with 19 bases lying between them. The CDR3 runs 17 residues. Germline CDR1 reads SGHTA; CDR2 reads FQGTGA. This clonotype showed up just a few times. The antigen remains undetermined. TCRdb itself ran the RT-PCR reads through MiXCR, one entry per CDR3 protein. The sample consists of 300,000 to 350,000 distinct CDR3 sequences, about 20% of them appearing once. The sequencing used PBMCs from blood, collected less than 22 months after vaccination. The chain combines TRBV7-3 with TRBJ2-1, with D perhaps assigned TRBD1 or TRBD2 (5 bases each). The receptor was isolated from a man aged 45-69 years who received an inactivated influenza vaccine. CDR3 bases: TGTGCCAGCAGCTTGTCGGCCGGGGCTAGCAGGTACAATGAGCAGTTCTTC. It is translated as CASSLSAGASRYNEQFF.